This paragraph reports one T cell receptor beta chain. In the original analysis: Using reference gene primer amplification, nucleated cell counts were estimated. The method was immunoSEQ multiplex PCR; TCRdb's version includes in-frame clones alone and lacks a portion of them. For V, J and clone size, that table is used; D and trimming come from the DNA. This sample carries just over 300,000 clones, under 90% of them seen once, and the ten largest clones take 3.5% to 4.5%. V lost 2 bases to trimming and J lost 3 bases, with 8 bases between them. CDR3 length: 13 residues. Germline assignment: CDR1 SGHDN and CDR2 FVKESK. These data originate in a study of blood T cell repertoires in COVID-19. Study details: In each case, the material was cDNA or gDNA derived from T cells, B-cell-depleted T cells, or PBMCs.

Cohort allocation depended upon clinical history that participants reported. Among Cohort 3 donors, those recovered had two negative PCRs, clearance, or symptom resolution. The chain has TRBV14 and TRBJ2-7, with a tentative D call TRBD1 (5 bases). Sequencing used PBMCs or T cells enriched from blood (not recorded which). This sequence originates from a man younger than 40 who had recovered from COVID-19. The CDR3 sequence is CASSQSRVYEQYF. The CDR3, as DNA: TGTGCCAGCAGCCAATCCAGGGTCTACGAGCAGTACTTC.